A single sample is the source of the 5 T cell receptor beta chains below, sequenced in a study of CD8+CD57+ T cells in acquired aplastic anemia. CDR3 and TCR beta VDJ profiling relied on genomic DNA as the template. TCRdb re-called the reads with MiXCR, one entry per CDR3 protein. The repertoire holds around 50,000 distinct CDR3 sequences, approximately 78% seen once, with less than 40% in the top ten. Sequences were obtained from sorted CD4+, CD8+, or CD8+CD57+ T cells (not recorded which) from PBMCs. These receptors came from a human donor in good health, serving as a control.

The chain couples TRBV29-1 to TRBJ1-1; TRBD1 aligns across 8 bases. The germline gives CDR1 SQVTM, CDR2 ANQGSEA. The CDR3 is 11 residues long. V dropped 7 bases and J dropped 10; count of bases not matched to a gene: 8. CDR3 amino acids: CSAQGAGGAFF. As DNA, the CDR3 is TGCAGCGCCCAGGGGGCAGGGGGAGCTTTCTTT.

About this clonotype: Relative to the germline gene, one junction end is altered; a read error may explain this. This chain connects TRBV6-6 to TRBJ1-3, with 8 positions matching TRBD1. Looked up from germline, CDR1 is MNHNY and CDR2 is SVGAGI (reference sequence). The CDR3 extends over 12 amino acids. The CDR3 DNA sequence: TGTGCCAGCAGGCCACAGGGGGACACCACATATTTT. Translation: CASRPQGDTTYF.

The chain recombines TRBV6-1 with TRBJ1-6; D ambiguous. The germline V gene encodes CDR1 MNHNS and CDR2 SASEGT. The CDR3 extends over 14 amino acids. V was pared by 6 bases and J by 9 bases, with 15 bases between. The CDR3 DNA follows: TGTGCCAGCAGCTCTGGACCGGGAGCTTCACCCCTCCACTTT. It specifies CASSSGPGASPLHF.

In this sample, this clonotype is medium-sized. This chain connects TRBV5-6 to TRBJ2-5, with D hard to call. The CDR3 length is 13 residues. CDR1 is SGHDT, CDR2 YYEEEE, per germline. Trimming removed 4 bases from V and 3 bases from J, with 10 bases in between. The CDR3 DNA reads as TGTGCCAGCAGCCCATCTAGAGAAGAGACCCAGTACTTC. It yields the protein CASSPSREETQYF. The complete variable domain, with remaining parts taken from reference TRBV5-6 and TRBJ2-5, reads DAGVTQSPTHLIKTRGQQVTLRCSPKSGHDTVSWYQQALGQGPQFIFQYYEEEERQRGNFPDRFSGHQFPNYSSELNVNALLLGDSALYLCASSPSREETQYFGPGTRLLVL.

The rearrangement uses TRBV7-9 and TRBJ2-5, with unresolved D. Germline V gene sequence: CDR1 SEHNR, CDR2 FQNEAQ (reference sequence). This CDR3 region has 11 residues. V was trimmed by 1 base and J by 13 bases, leaving 10 bases between them. The chain's CDR3 is CASSLEAIRYF. CDR3 nucleotide sequence: TGTGCCAGCAGCTTAGAAGCCATTCGGTACTTC.